The TCR beta chain under discussion was sequenced for a study of monozygotic twins with inflammatory bowel disease. Reanalyzing the 5' RACE reads, TCRdb keeps one entry per CDR3 protein, without DNA. The table lists around 40,000 distinct CDR3 sequences, with 5% to 6.5% in the top ten. With respect to this clonotype: The antigen remains unidentified.

General study findings and limits: Especially with disease activity, IBD patients had fewer clonotypes in common with others than healthy twins did.

The CDR3 loop spans 15 amino acids. J is TRBJ2-7 and V is TRBV12-3 or TRBV12-4; TCRdb calls TRBD1, which cannot be checked without DNA. This clonotype was obtained from a human donor with ulcerative colitis or Crohn's disease, or a healthy co-twin of an affected twin (not recorded which). The sequenced sample was blood. CDR3 residues: CASSLVGTGNYEQYF.